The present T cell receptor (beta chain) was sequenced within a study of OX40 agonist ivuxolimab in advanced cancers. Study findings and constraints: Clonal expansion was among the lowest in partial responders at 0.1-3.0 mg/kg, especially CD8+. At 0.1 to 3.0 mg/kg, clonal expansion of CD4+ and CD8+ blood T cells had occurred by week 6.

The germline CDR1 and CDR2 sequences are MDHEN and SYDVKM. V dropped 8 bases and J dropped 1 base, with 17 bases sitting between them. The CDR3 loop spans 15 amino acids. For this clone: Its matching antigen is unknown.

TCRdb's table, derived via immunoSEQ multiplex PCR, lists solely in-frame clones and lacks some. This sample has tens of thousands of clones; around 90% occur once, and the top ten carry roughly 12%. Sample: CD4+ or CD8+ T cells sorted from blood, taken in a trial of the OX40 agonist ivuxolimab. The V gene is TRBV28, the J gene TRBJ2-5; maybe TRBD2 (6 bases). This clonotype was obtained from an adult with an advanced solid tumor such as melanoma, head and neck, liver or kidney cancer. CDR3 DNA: TGTGCCAGCGCGGAGCTAGCGCGTCCCCAAGAGACCCAGTACTTC. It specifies CASAELARPQETQYF.